Presented here are 5 T cell receptor beta chains from one specimen sequenced in a study of cytomegalovirus exposure and HLA in healthy donors. With 60 Vbeta and 13 Jbeta primers, the PCR was carried out. Clones were read by immunoSEQ multiplex PCR, and TCRdb kept only the in-frame ones, dropping some. The sample holds over 130,000 clones, roughly 74% seen once. The sample was PBMCs. The source of these receptors is a woman in her thirties or forties in good health and CMV-seropositive.

This clone showed up just a few times. This chain uses TRBV13 with TRBJ2-7; D might be TRBD2 (6 bases). V was clipped by 1 base and J by 6 bases, with 10 bases between them. The CDR3 length is 13 residues. Germline values: CDR1 PRHDT, CDR2 FYEKMQ (reference sequence). CDR3 in DNA: TGTGCCAGCAGCTTAGCGGGAGATGCCGAGCAGTACTTC. Translation: CASSLAGDAEQYF.

The rearrangement links TRBV5-1 to TRBJ2-1; D ambiguous. V dropped 4 bases and J dropped 7 bases, with 9 bases sitting between them. The CDR3 covers 12 residues. Germline V lookup: CDR1 SGHRS, CDR2 YFSETQ. The CDR3 DNA follows: TGCGCCAGCAGCCCCGTGGAGAATGAGCAGTTCTTC. Translating gives CASSPVENEQFF.

This chain links TRBV7-2 with TRBJ2-5; 10 bases agree with TRBD1. The J call is in doubt because the DNA end fits TRBJ2-7 better. Germline CDR1 reads SGHTA; CDR2 reads FQGNSA. The CDR3 length is 14 residues. Here the CDR3 DNA reads TGTGCCAGCAGCTGGGGACAGGGGATTTACGAGCAGTACTTC. Protein sequence: CASSWGQGIYEQYF.

The rearrangement uses TRBV15 and TRBJ2-7, with D unresolved. The V end lost 0 bases, the J end lost 0 bases, and 9 bases lay between the germline ends. The length of the CDR3 is 15 residues. The V gene's germline CDR1 is LNHNV and CDR2 YYDKDF (reference sequence). CDR3 DNA sequence: TGTGCCACCAGCAGAGATGGCCTTTCCTCCTACGAGCAGTACTTC. Amino acid sequence: CATSRDGLSSYEQYF.

Details on this clone: A read error is likely here: a far larger clone is one base away. CDR3 coding DNA: TGTGCCAGCAGTTGGACAGCGAACACTGAAGCTTTCTTT. It is translated as CASSWTANTEAFF. The V gene is TRBV28, the J gene TRBJ1-1, with D possibly matching TRBD1 (6 bases). V lost 4 bases and J 1 base, leaving 7 bases between the germline ends. The CDR3 is 13 amino acids. Germline CDR1 reads MDHEN; CDR2 reads SYDVKM.